The clone carrying this TCR beta chain turned up a few times. The protocol was immunoSEQ multiplex PCR, while the TCRdb copy is restricted to in-frame clones and leaves out a portion. Among 75,000 to 100,000 clones listed, just under 90% were seen once. The data derive from a study of blood T cell repertoires in COVID-19. Across the study: In each case, the material was cDNA or gDNA derived from T cells, B-cell-depleted T cells, or PBMCs.

The TCR sequence derives from a human donor in a cohort sampled during active COVID-19. The source material was peripheral blood.

CDR3 amino acids: CASSIVPRSTEAFF. DNA of the CDR3: TGTGCCAGTAGTATAGTACCCCGCAGTACTGAAGCTTTCTTT. The chain uses TRBV19 and TRBJ1-1; D remains unclear. Germline V CDR1 and CDR2: LNHDA, SQIVND (reference sequence). The CDR3 runs to 14 residues. Trimming removed 1 base from V and 5 bases from J, with 11 bases in between.